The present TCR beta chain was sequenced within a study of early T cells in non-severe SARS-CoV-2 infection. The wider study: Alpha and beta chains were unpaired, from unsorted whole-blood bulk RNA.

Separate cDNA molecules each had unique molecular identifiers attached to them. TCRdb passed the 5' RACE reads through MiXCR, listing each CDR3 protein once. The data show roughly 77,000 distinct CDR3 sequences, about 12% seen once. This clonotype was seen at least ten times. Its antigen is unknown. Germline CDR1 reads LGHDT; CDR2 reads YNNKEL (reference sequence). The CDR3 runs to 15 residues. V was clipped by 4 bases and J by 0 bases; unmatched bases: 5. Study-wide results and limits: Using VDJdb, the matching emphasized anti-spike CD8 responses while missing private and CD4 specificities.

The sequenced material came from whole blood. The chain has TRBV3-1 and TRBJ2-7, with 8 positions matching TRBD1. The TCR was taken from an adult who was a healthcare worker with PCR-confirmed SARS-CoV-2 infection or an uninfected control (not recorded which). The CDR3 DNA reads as TGTGCCAGCAGCCCTGGGACAGGCCCCTCCTACGAGCAGTACTTC. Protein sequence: CASSPGTGPSYEQYF.